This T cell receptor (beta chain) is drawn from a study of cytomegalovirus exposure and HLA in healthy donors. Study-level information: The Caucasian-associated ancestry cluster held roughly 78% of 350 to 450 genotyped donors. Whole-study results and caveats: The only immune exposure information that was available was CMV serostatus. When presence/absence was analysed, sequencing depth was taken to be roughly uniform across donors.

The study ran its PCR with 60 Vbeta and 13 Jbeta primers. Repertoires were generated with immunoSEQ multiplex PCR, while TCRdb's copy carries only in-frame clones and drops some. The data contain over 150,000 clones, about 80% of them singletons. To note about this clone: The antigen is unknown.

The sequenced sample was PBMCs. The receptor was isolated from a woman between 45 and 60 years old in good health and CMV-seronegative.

The CDR3 protein is CASNGLAGDYEQYF. Written as DNA, the CDR3 is TGTGCCAGTAATGGACTAGCGGGAGATTACGAGCAGTACTTC. The rearrangement uses TRBV19 and TRBJ2-7; 13 bases line up with TRBD2. Trimming at V came to 7 bases and at J to 4 bases, leaving 4 bases not matched to a gene. CDR1 is LNHDA, CDR2 SQIVND, per germline (reference sequence). The CDR3 consists of 14 residues.